These T cell receptor beta chains were read from a single sample in a study of T cells in pancreatic ductal adenocarcinoma. This table comes from immunoSEQ multiplex PCR, and its TCRdb copy is limited to in-frame clones, with some not included. The table includes around 94,000 clones, nearly 95% detected once. Sample: PBMCs. The receptors stem from a human donor with pancreatic ductal adenocarcinoma. Both conserved end residues are part of each CDR3. The D gene is left open where the match is weak. Clone size is given for some rows only: seen once, a few or many times, or a class if the clone is expanded.

d_call,clone_size,v_call,j_call,cdr3_aa,cdr3_nt
NA,NA,TRBV9,TRBJ2-5,CASSATSSETQYF,TGTGCCAGCAGCGCGACTAGTTCCGAGACCCAGTACTTC
NA,NA,TRBV28,TRBJ2-7,CASIGAGYHEQYF,TGTGCCAGCATAGGAGCAGGGTATCACGAGCAGTACTTC
NA,NA,TRBV2,TRBJ2-5,CASSDYPEETQYF,TGTGCCAGCAGTGACTATCCGGAAGAGACCCAGTACTTC
TRBD1,NA,TRBV5-1,TRBJ2-7,CASSLLPGQGKIYEQYF,TGCGCCAGCAGCTTGCTTCCCGGACAGGGGAAAATCTACGAGCAGTACTTC
TRBD2,NA,TRBV28,TRBJ2-2,CASSLFQKLAGDKLHPNTGELFF,TGTGCCAGCAGTTTATTCCAAAAACTAGCGGGAGATAAGCTACACCCGAACACCGGGGAGCTGTTTTTT
TRBD1,once,TRBV2,TRBJ1-2,CASMGGHRGQPYGYTF,TGTGCCAGCATGGGGGGTCACAGGGGGCAACCTTATGGCTACACCTTC
NA,NA,TRBV5-1,TRBJ2-1,CASSSGRFDNEQFF,TGCGCCAGCAGCTCAGGGCGGTTTGACAATGAGCAGTTCTTC
NA,NA,TRBV15,TRBJ1-5,CATSRDDQPQHF,TGTGCCACCAGCAGAGACGATCAGCCCCAGCATTTT
NA,NA,TRBV10-3,TRBJ1-5,CAISESPYQPQHF,TGTGCCATCAGTGAGTCCCCCTATCAGCCCCAGCATTTT
TRBD1,once,TRBV2,TRBJ2-1,CASMGGQGATYNEQFF,TGTGCCAGCATGGGGGGTCAGGGGGCAACCTACAATGAGCAGTTCTTC
NA,NA,TRBV18,TRBJ2-7,CASSPPGSLQQYF,TGTGCCAGCTCACCACCGGGCTCTCTCCAGCAGTACTTC
NA,NA,TRBV9,TRBJ2-7,CASSVDGAGLSYEQYF,TGTGCCAGCAGCGTAGACGGTGCGGGCCTATCCTACGAGCAGTACTTC
TRBD1,NA,TRBV30,TRBJ2-6,CAWSVTGEWRSGANVLTF,TGTGCCTGGAGTGTTACAGGGGAATGGAGATCTGGGGCCAACGTCCTGACTTTC
TRBD1,NA,TRBV5-1,TRBJ2-7,CASRSGQGSEQYF,TGCGCCAGCAGGTCCGGACAGGGAAGCGAGCAGTACTTC
NA,NA,TRBV28,TRBJ1-2,CASSLEAGRGYTF,TGTGCCAGCAGTTTAGAAGCGGGCCGAGGCTACACCTTC
TRBD1,NA,TRBV6-5,TRBJ2-7,CASSYDRGDYEQYF,TGTGCCAGCAGTTACGACAGGGGGGACTACGAGCAGTACTTC
TRBD2,NA,TRBV10-3,TRBJ2-1,CAMAGTSGYNEQFF,TGTGCCATGGCCGGGACTAGCGGTTACAATGAGCAGTTCTTC
TRBD1,NA,TRBV29-1,TRBJ2-2,CSVLLGDRVTGELFF,TGCAGCGTCCTGCTTGGGGACAGGGTCACCGGGGAGCTGTTTTTT
TRBD1,NA,TRBV6-7,TRBJ2-5,CASRGPGQGKETQYF,TGTGCCAGCAGGGGACCGGGACAGGGAAAAGAGACCCAGTACTTC
TRBD2,NA,TRBV30,TRBJ2-5,CAQSSGRGETQYF,TGTGCCCAGAGTAGCGGGAGGGGAGAGACCCAGTACTTC
NA,NA,TRBV5-4,TRBJ2-2,CASSLGGGGSNTGELFF,TGTGCCAGCAGCTTGGGGGGCGGGGGCTCGAACACCGGGGAGCTGTTTTTT
NA,NA,TRBV10-2,TRBJ1-4,CASSESGAATNEKLFF,TGCGCCAGCAGTGAGTCGGGGGCAGCAACTAATGAAAAACTGTTTTTT
NA,NA,TRBV12-2,TRBJ2-3,CASRLSHETGIVRDTQYF,TGTGCAAGTCGCTTATCCCATGAGACAGGGATAGTTCGAGATACGCAGTATTTT
TRBD2,NA,TRBV9,TRBJ2-1,CASSPGLAGKNEQFF,TGTGCCAGCAGCCCCGGACTAGCGGGAAAGAATGAGCAGTTCTTC
NA,once,TRBV5-1,TRBJ2-7,CASSLFRGEHEQYF,TGCGCCAGCAGCTTGTTCAGGGGGGAGCACGAGCAGTACTTC
NA,NA,TRBV19,TRBJ1-1,CASSMRLNTEAFF,TGTGCCAGTAGTATGAGACTAAACACTGAAGCTTTCTTT
NA,NA,TRBV6-1,TRBJ2-5,CASRGGGSPHETQYF,TGTGCCAGCAGAGGAGGGGGCAGTCCCCACGAGACCCAGTACTTC
TRBD1,NA,TRBV9,TRBJ1-1,CASSTAGGRGHAEAFF,TGTGCCAGCAGCACCGCAGGAGGCAGGGGGCATGCTGAAGCTTTCTTT
TRBD2,NA,TRBV19,TRBJ2-1,CASSSSGIRFF,TGTGCCAGTAGTTCTAGCGGTATTCGGTTCTTC
TRBD2,NA,TRBV6-6,TRBJ2-1,CASSPTSVGEQFF,TGTGCCAGCAGCCCGACTAGCGTTGGTGAGCAGTTCTTC
TRBD1,NA,TRBV18,TRBJ2-1,CASSLTGTGSYNEQFF,TGTGCCAGCTCCCTAACCGGGACAGGAAGCTACAATGAGCAGTTCTTC
NA,NA,TRBV9,TRBJ1-5,CASSVAPGDSNQPQHF,TGTGCCAGCAGCGTAGCTCCGGGGGATAGCAATCAGCCCCAGCATTTT
TRBD1,NA,TRBV18,TRBJ2-5,CASSPRTGAQETQYF,TGTGCCAGCTCACCAAGGACAGGGGCCCAAGAGACCCAGTACTTC
TRBD1,NA,TRBV10-3,TRBJ1-1,CAISEDRDRRQAFF,TGTGCCATCAGTGAAGACAGGGATAGACGGCAAGCTTTCTTT
NA,once,TRBV2,TRBJ1-1,CASSEGEFTEAFF,TGTGCCAGCAGTGAAGGTGAGTTCACTGAAGCTTTCTTT
TRBD1,NA,TRBV29-1,TRBJ1-1,CSVVLTGGKTEAFF,TGCAGCGTTGTGCTGACAGGGGGAAAGACTGAAGCTTTCTTT
TRBD1,NA,TRBV4-1,TRBJ2-1,CASSQADRAPREQFF,TGCGCCAGCAGCCAAGCGGACAGGGCCCCAAGGGAGCAGTTCTTC
TRBD1,NA,TRBV18,TRBJ2-7,CASSPGQGAYEQYF,TGTGCCAGCTCCCCGGGACAGGGGGCATACGAGCAGTACTTC
NA,NA,TRBV5-4,TRBJ2-1,CASTRDSGRYNEQFF,TGTGCCAGCACCCGAGACTCAGGGCGATACAATGAGCAGTTCTTC
NA,NA,TRBV2,TRBJ1-3,CASTGNSGNTIYF,TGTGCCAGCACAGGAAACTCTGGAAACACCATATATTTT
NA,NA,TRBV11-2,TRBJ2-1,CASSRPAGEQFF,TGTGCCAGCAGCCGTCCAGCGGGTGAGCAGTTCTTC
TRBD2,once,TRBV13,TRBJ2-2,CASSYLRRESPGELFF,TGTGCCAGCAGCTACCTACGGCGGGAGTCCCCCGGGGAGCTGTTTTTT
NA,NA,TRBV19,TRBJ2-5,CASRRTRGEVETQYF,TGTGCCAGTAGGAGGACTAGGGGGGAGGTGGAGACCCAGTACTTC
NA,NA,TRBV7-6,TRBJ1-1,CASTEVAGPLNTEAFF,TGTGCCAGCACCGAGGTGGCAGGGCCTTTGAACACTGAAGCTTTCTTT
NA,once,TRBV7-9,TRBJ1-1,CASSSTVNTEAFF,TGTGCCAGCAGCTCGACAGTGAACACTGAAGCTTTCTTT
TRBD2,NA,TRBV5-1,TRBJ2-1,CASSLGLAGDEQFF,TGCGCCAGCAGCTTGGGACTAGCGGGAGATGAGCAGTTCTTC